This is a list of T cell receptor beta chains from one sample in a study of blood T cell repertoires in COVID-19. Assay used: immunoSEQ multiplex PCR; TCRdb lists only in-frame clones, some missing. The sample lists 50,000 to 80,000 clones; 88% were seen once. Sequencing was performed on peripheral blood. These receptors were taken from a woman in her sixties or seventies with COVID-19, enrolled during active disease. Both conserved end residues are part of each CDR3. D genes are given only for firm matches. Clone size, where shown, is once, few, many, or a class for clones that have expanded.

cdr3_length j_call d_call clone_size v_call cdr3_nt cdr3_aa
13 TRBJ2-7 - - TRBV10-2 TGCGCCAGCAGTGGGACTGTCTTCTACGAGCAGTACTTC CASSGTVFYEQYF
14 TRBJ2-7 - - TRBV9 TGTGCCAGCAGCGTGGAGGGATCACCCTACGAGCAGTACTTC CASSVEGSPYEQYF
15 TRBJ2-7 TRBD2 - TRBV5-1 TGCGCCAGCAGCTTGGAGGCGGGAGACTCCTACGAGCAGTACTTC CASSLEAGDSYEQYF
15 TRBJ2-1 - - TRBV5-5 TGTGCCAGCAGCTTGGTTGACAGCTCCTACAATGAGCAGTTCTTC CASSLVDSSYNEQFF
14 TRBJ2-7 - - TRBV7-9 TGTGCCAGCAGCGAAACCGAGACTTATTACGAGCAGTACTTC CASSETETYYEQYF
16 TRBJ2-7 TRBD1 - TRBV10-3 TGTGCCACCAGGACAGGGGGCGGGGGTACTACTTCCGAGCAGTACTTC CATRTGGGGTTSEQYF
14 TRBJ2-2 TRBD2 - TRBV6-5 TGTGCCAGGAAACTAGCGGGGGGGCAAGGGGAGCTGTTTTTT CARKLAGGQGELFF
13 TRBJ2-5 TRBD1 - TRBV2 TGTGCCAGCTTCTGGGGGACAGGGGAGACCCAGTACTTC CASFWGTGETQYF
14 TRBJ1-1 - once TRBV30 TGTGCCTGGACGAGTTTACCGGTGAACACTGAAGCTTTCTTT CAWTSLPVNTEAFF
16 TRBJ1-4 TRBD1 once TRBV7-9 TGTGCCAGCAGCCTAACAGGGACAGGCTATAATGAAAAACTGTTTTTT CASSLTGTGYNEKLFF
16 TRBJ1-3 TRBD1 - TRBV6-1 TGTGCCAGCAGTGACGTACAGGGGCTATCGGGAAACACCATATATTTT CASSDVQGLSGNTIYF
12 TRBJ2-7 - medium-sized TRBV6-2/TRBV6-3 TGTGCCAGCAGTTACATACCTAGGGAGCAGTACTTC CASSYIPREQYF
15 TRBJ2-7 TRBD1 - TRBV5-4 TGTGCCAGCAGCTTGGTGGGGACAGGGGGCCACGAGCAGTACTTC CASSLVGTGGHEQYF
12 TRBJ1-2 - - TRBV29-1 TGCAGCGTTGAGCAGGCAACCTATGGCTACACCTTC CSVEQATYGYTF
11 TRBJ1-3 - - TRBV2 TGTGCCAGCACCCCCCGGGACACCATATATTTT CASTPRDTIYF
13 TRBJ2-7 - - TRBV30 TGTGCCTGGAATCCTATGGGGAGCTACGAGCAGTACTTC CAWNPMGSYEQYF
14 TRBJ1-2 - - TRBV5-6 TGTGCCAGCAGCTTGGCAGGGGCCGTCTATGGCTACACCTTC CASSLAGAVYGYTF
15 TRBJ1-5 TRBD1 - TRBV19 TGTGCCAGTAGTATGCGTGACAGGGGAAATCAGCCCCAGCATTTT CASSMRDRGNQPQHF
19 TRBJ1-6 - - TRBV7-2 TGTGCCAGCAGCTTAGGAATTCGCAGGTCCCCCTCCTATAATTCACCCCTCCACTTT CASSLGIRRSPSYNSPLHF
15 TRBJ2-7 TRBD1 - TRBV2 TGTGCCAGCAGGGCGGGACAGGGGAACTACTACGAGCAGTACTTC CASRAGQGNYYEQYF
14 TRBJ1-1 - - TRBV11-2 TGTGCCAGCAGCTTCGAGACAAGGCGAGCTGAAGCTTTCTTT CASSFETRRAEAFF
14 TRBJ2-4 - - TRBV30 TGTGCCTGGAGTCAGACAGTTTTCAAAAACATTCAGTACTTC CAWSQTVFKNIQYF
13 TRBJ2-7 TRBD1 - TRBV7-9 TGTGCCAGCAGTTTCCCCGACAGGGCCGAGCAGTACTTC CASSFPDRAEQYF
15 TRBJ1-2 - - TRBV16 TGTGCCAGCAGTCATGCGGGCTCGGTGTTCTATGGCTACACCTTC CASSHAGSVFYGYTF
13 TRBJ2-5 TRBD1 - TRBV6-5 TGTGCCAGCTCTAGGGGGCCCCAAGAGACCCAGTACTTC CASSRGPQETQYF
16 TRBJ1-2 - - TRBV15 TGTGCCACCAGCAGAGCCTGGACAGCTTCTAACTATGGCTACACCTTC CATSRAWTASNYGYTF
15 TRBJ2-7 - - TRBV28 TGTGCCAGCAGTTTAGGGGCGGAAGATCCCTACGAGCAGTACTTC CASSLGAEDPYEQYF
13 TRBJ1-4 - once TRBV2 TGTGCCAGCAGTCTCCCCGGCCGGGGGTACCTGTTTTTT CASSLPGRGYLFF
15 TRBJ1-5 - - TRBV7-2 TGTGCCAGCAGCCCAGGGCCCTATAGCAATCAGCCCCAGCATTTT CASSPGPYSNQPQHF
13 TRBJ1-2 TRBD1 - TRBV7-9 TGTGCCACCGTCGATCAGGGGGCAGGGGGCTACACCTTC CATVDQGAGGYTF
13 TRBJ1-2 TRBD1 - TRBV19 TGTGCCAGTAGGAAGACAGGGGCCCGCGGCTACACCTTC CASRKTGARGYTF
15 TRBJ1-1 TRBD1 - TRBV4-1 TGCGCCAGCAGCCGGACAGGGGTAGGGGACACTGAAGCTTTCTTT CASSRTGVGDTEAFF
16 TRBJ1-6 - - TRBV18 TGTGCCAGCTCACCCTCGGGGGTTCAAGCCGGTTTACCCCTCCACTTT CASSPSGVQAGLPLHF
15 TRBJ2-5 - - TRBV7-9 TGTGCCAGCAGCTTTCCGGCGGGCGGCCAAGAGACCCAGTACTTC CASSFPAGGQETQYF
14 TRBJ2-7 - - TRBV28 TGTGCCAGCAGCCCCCCTCTGGAGGGCAACGAGCAGTACTTC CASSPPLEGNEQYF
14 TRBJ1-1 - - TRBV6-4 TGTGCCAGCAGTGACTCGAGTCGCGGTACTGAAGCTTTCTTT CASSDSSRGTEAFF
16 TRBJ2-1 TRBD1 - TRBV6-2/TRBV6-3 TGTGCCAGCAGTTACTCAGGCCAGGGGGCCATCAATGAGCAGTTCTTC CASSYSGQGAINEQFF
17 TRBJ2-2 - - TRBV18 TGTGCCAGCTCACCACCGGGGAAGGCCAGGGGCGCCGGGGAGCTGTTTTTT CASSPPGKARGAGELFF
17 TRBJ1-2 TRBD1 - TRBV7-9 TGTGCCAGCAGCTTTCCCGGGACAGCCTTAAATTGGTATGGCTACACCTTC CASSFPGTALNWYGYTF
13 TRBJ1-5 - - TRBV14 TGTGCCAGCAGCCAATATTCCGGTCAGCCCCAGCATTTT CASSQYSGQPQHF
13 TRBJ2-5 TRBD1 once TRBV6-5 TGTGCCAGCACGACAGGGGGACAAGAGACCCAGTACTTC CASTTGGQETQYF
14 TRBJ2-7 - few TRBV19 TGTGCCAGTAGTATCATGGGAGGAGGCTACGAGCAGTACTTC CASSIMGGGYEQYF
15 TRBJ2-1 TRBD2 - TRBV2 TGTGCCAGCAGTGAACTCGGGGGGGCGCAAAATGAGCAGTTCTTC CASSELGGAQNEQFF
16 TRBJ2-5 TRBD1 - TRBV5-4 TGTGCCAGCAGCTTGCAGGGACAGGCCCTTGGAGAGACCCAGTACTTC CASSLQGQALGETQYF
15 TRBJ2-7 - - TRBV7-6 TGTGCCAGCAGCACAGGGGGGGACTATGAGAATGAGCAGTACTTC CASSTGGDYENEQYF
16 TRBJ2-7 TRBD2 once TRBV7-2 TGTGCCAGCAGCCCCAGGTGGGCGGGAGGGTCCTACGAGCAGTACTTC CASSPRWAGGSYEQYF
14 TRBJ1-5 - few TRBV28 TGTGCCAGCAGTATACAGGGAGGCAATCAGCCCCAGCATTTT CASSIQGGNQPQHF
16 TRBJ1-2 TRBD1 once TRBV7-8 TGTGCCAGCAGCTTAGCGCGGGCAGGGGGCAACTATGGCTACACCTTC CASSLARAGGNYGYTF
13 TRBJ1-2 TRBD1 once TRBV7-2 TGTGCCAGCAGCCCCGACAGGGACTATGGCTACACCTTC CASSPDRDYGYTF
17 TRBJ1-1 - - TRBV5-1 TGCGCCAGCAGCCCGGCTTTCGGGGGGCTCGGGAACACTGAAGCTTTCTTT CASSPAFGGLGNTEAFF
13 TRBJ1-6 - - TRBV6-2/TRBV6-3 TGTGCCAGCAGTTACTCCCCCCGGACACGAATCCACTTT CASSYSPRTRIHF
18 TRBJ1-2 - - TRBV18 TGTGCCAGCTCACCACAATTCGAGGGCGTTGGGACAACCTATGGCTACACCTTC CASSPQFEGVGTTYGYTF
13 TRBJ1-1 TRBD1 once TRBV12-3/TRBV12-4 TGTGCCAGCAGCCCTCAACAGGGGGTTGAAGCTTTCTTT CASSPQQGVEAFF
15 TRBJ2-7 TRBD1 - TRBV6-2/TRBV6-3 TGTGCCAGCAGCACCCGGACAGGGTTCCCCTACGAGCAGTACTTC CASSTRTGFPYEQYF
19 TRBJ2-1 TRBD2 - TRBV11-2 TGTGCCAGCAGCTTAGGGGTTGGGCTAGCGGGGACCACCTACAATGAGCAGTTCTTC CASSLGVGLAGTTYNEQFF